This T cell receptor beta chain originates from a study of blood T cell repertoires in COVID-19. Study context: Both acute and convalescent COVID-19 samples were obtained from the United States, Italy and Spain.

Under the authors' procedure: Amplified reference gene primers provided the basis for estimating nucleated cell counts. Sequencing was performed with immunoSEQ multiplex PCR; in TCRdb, only in-frame clones are kept and a portion is missing. V, J and clone size are those of that table, while D and trimming were read from the DNA. This table holds approximately 170,000 clones, 83% found once. Germline loops: CDR1 SNHLY, CDR2 FYNNEI. V was shortened by 5 bases and J by 7 bases, with 15 bases between the two germline ends. CDR3 size: 14 residues. The receptor's source is a woman older than 75 with acute or convalescent COVID-19. The rearrangement links TRBV2 to TRBJ2-1; possibly TRBD1 for D (6 bases). The source material was peripheral blood. The CDR3 is CASSIDRRGNEQFF. The CDR3 DNA reads TGTGCCAGCAGTATCGACCGAAGGGGGAATGAGCAGTTCTTC.